A single sample gave rise to the 6 T cell receptor beta chains below, sequenced in a study of Ad26.COV2.S vaccination and SARS-CoV-2 variants. Indicated treatment: around 19 received Ad26.COV2.S at low or high dose, single or two shots; 5 received placebo; per-sample allocation not given. Specimens were obtained on day 63 following the first vaccine or placebo injection. Clones were sequenced by immunoSEQ multiplex PCR, and TCRdb holds only the in-frame ones, with some missing. Of roughly 250,000 clones detected, roughly 87% appear once; the ten largest clones hold about 2.7%. Here the sequenced sample was peripheral blood, taken in a trial of Ad26.COV2.S vaccine versus placebo. These receptors came from a person aged 18 to 65 who received the Ad26.COV2.S COVID-19 vaccine or a placebo.

This clone came up a few times. Written as DNA, the CDR3 is TGTGCCAGCAGCTTACCGGGGGGAAATGAAGCTTTCTTT. This translates into CASSLPGGNEAFF. V and J are TRBV7-2 and TRBJ1-1; possible D gene TRBD1, 5 bases. This CDR3 contains 13 residues. In germline, CDR1 is SGHTA, CDR2 FQGNSA. Trimming took off 2 bases at V and 7 bases at J, with 11 bases between the two ends.

The J gene is TRBJ2-7, the V gene TRBV5-8; no definite D call. The CDR3 is 11 amino acids. Germline V gene sequence: CDR1 SGHTS, CDR2 YDEGEE. Between the trimmed V and J ends, which lost 1 base and 4 bases, there was a span of 3 bases. The CDR3 reads CASSLMYEQYF. The CDR3 nucleotides read TGTGCCAGCAGCTTGATGTACGAGCAGTACTTC. Looking up the rest from reference TRBV5-8 and TRBJ2-7 gives the full variable domain: EAGVTQSPTHLIKTRGQQATLRCSPISGHTSVYWYQQALGLGLQFLLWYDEGEERNRGNFPPRFSGRQFPNYSSELNVNALELEDSALYLCASSLMYEQYFGPGTRLTVT.

The chain combines TRBV6-5 with TRBJ1-5; no clear D. Germline loops: CDR1 MNHEY, CDR2 SVGAGI. The CDR3 runs to 15 residues. V lost 10 bases and J 0 bases, leaving 16 bases between the germline ends. CDR3 residues: CAMGRGLYSNQPQHF. Written as DNA, the CDR3 is TGTGCCATGGGCCGAGGCCTCTATAGCAATCAGCCCCAGCATTTT.

This chain joins TRBV4-3 and TRBJ1-6; D unclear. CDR1 is LGHNA, CDR2 YSLEER, per germline. V gave up 5 bases and J gave up 7 bases, with 15 bases separating them. The CDR3 loop spans 15 amino acids. The CDR3, as DNA: TGCGCCAGCAGCTGGTCTGAGACACCAAATTCACCCCTCCACTTT. This gives the protein CASSWSETPNSPLHF.

The V call is TRBV9, the J call TRBJ2-5; D not resolved. The CDR3 runs to 15 residues. Germline CDR1 is SGDLS and CDR2 is YYNGEE. The ends were cut back, 0 bases at V and 5 bases at J, with 14 bases in the middle. CDR3 amino acids: CASSVAPRFSETQYF. For the CDR3, the DNA is TGTGCCAGCAGCGTAGCGCCTAGATTCAGTGAGACCCAGTACTTC.

This chain links TRBV7-2 with TRBJ2-3; 12 bases are shared with TRBD2. The germline V gene has CDR1 SGHTA and CDR2 FQGNSA. The V segment lost 5 bases and the J segment 3 bases; nucleotides outside the gene matches: 9. The CDR3 has 17 residues. CDR3 region: CASSPAPLAGGTDTQYF. DNA for the CDR3: TGTGCCAGCAGCCCTGCTCCACTAGCGGGGGGAACAGATACGCAGTATTTT.